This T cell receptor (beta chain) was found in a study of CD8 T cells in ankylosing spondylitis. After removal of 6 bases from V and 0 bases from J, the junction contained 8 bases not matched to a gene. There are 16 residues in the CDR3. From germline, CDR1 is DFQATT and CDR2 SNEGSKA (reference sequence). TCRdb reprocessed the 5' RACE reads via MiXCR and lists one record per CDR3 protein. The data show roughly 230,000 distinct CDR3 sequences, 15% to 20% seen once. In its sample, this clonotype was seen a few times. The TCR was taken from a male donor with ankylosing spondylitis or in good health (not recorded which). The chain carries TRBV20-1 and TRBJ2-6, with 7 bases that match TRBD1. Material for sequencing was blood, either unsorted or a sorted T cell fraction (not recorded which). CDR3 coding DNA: TGCAGTGCATCAGGGGGAGAGATCTCTGGGGCCAACGTCCTGACTTTC. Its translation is CSASGGEISGANVLTF.